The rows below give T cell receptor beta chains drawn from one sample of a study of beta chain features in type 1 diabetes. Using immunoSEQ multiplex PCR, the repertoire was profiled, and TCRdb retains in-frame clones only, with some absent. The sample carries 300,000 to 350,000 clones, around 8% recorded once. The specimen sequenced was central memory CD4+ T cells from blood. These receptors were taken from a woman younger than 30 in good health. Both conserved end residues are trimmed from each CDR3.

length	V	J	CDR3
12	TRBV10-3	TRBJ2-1	AIRKDKAHNEQF
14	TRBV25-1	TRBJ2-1	ASSEWGVLVWDEQF
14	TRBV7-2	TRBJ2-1	ASSQIAGHSYNEQF
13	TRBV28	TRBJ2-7	ASSEGLAATYEQY
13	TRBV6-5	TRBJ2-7	ASSYLHTGRYEQY
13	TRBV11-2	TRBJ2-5	ASSLSASGQETQY
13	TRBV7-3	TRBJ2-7	ASSAAGTSYYEQY
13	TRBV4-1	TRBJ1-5	ASSQERGAGQPQH
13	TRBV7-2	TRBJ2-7	ASSLEAGEPYEQY
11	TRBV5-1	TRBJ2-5	ASSLGGVETQY
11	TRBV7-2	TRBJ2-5	ASSLGLSMTQY
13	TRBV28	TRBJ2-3	ASRSTRSGTDTQY
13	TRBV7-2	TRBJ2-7	ASSWTGTGGDEQY
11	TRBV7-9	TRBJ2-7	ASSEGLRYEQY
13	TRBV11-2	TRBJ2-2	ASSLGFANTGELF
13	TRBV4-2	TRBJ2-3	ASSQVVASRDTQY
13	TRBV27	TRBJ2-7	ASSLRPRGSYEQY
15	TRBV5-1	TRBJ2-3	ASSSPQHGQSTDTQY
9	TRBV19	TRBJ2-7	ATSGWDEQY
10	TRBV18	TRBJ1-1	ASSRENTEAF
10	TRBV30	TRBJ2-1	AWSPDPCEQF
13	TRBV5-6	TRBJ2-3	ASSPGDISTDTQY
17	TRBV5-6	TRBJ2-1	ASSFRDVPSVPNYNEQF
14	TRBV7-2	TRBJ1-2	ASSLAGTGGGYGYT
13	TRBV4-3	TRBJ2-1	ASSQAAGRHNEQF